The 28 T cell receptor beta chains listed next were all sequenced from one sample in a study of T cell responses to AZD1222 COVID-19 vaccine. Using immunoSEQ multiplex PCR, the repertoire was profiled, and TCRdb retains in-frame clones only, with some absent. This sample has approximately 190,000 clones; roughly 92% occur once, and the top ten carry 1% to 1.5%. This material consisted of peripheral blood, taken on day 0 of AZD1222 vaccination. These TCRs come from an adult in good health.

The chain combines TRBV6-5 with TRBJ2-1; D unclear. The CDR3 spans 13 residues. V was cut by 0 bases and J by 14 bases, with 14 bases left in between. Germline V lookup: CDR1 MNHEY, CDR2 SVGAGI. CDR3 region: CASSYSKGSWEFF. The CDR3 bases are TGTGCCAGCAGTTACTCGAAAGGCTCGTGGGAGTTCTTC.

V gene TRBV20-1 combines with J gene TRBJ2-3; the D is unclear. Germline V gene sequence: CDR1 DFQATT, CDR2 SNEGSKA (reference sequence). The CDR3 sequence is 10 residues long. V lost 5 bases, J lost 5 bases, and 5 bases lay in between. CDR3 nucleotides: TGCAGTGCTGGAAAAGATACGCAGTATTTT. This gives the protein CSAGKDTQYF.

The rearrangement links TRBV2 to TRBJ1-1; D not certain. The V end lost 4 bases, the J end lost 3 bases, and 6 bases lay between the germline ends. The CDR3 extends over 12 amino acids. The germline V gene encodes CDR1 SNHLY and CDR2 FYNNEI. Here the CDR3 reads CASSAGYTEAFF. The CDR3 coding sequence is TGTGCCAGCAGTGCGGGGTACACTGAAGCTTTCTTT.

The V and J genes are TRBV7-8 and TRBJ2-7; D call uncertain. This CDR3 spans 12 amino acids. CDR1 SGHVS and CDR2 FQNEAQ come from the germline V gene. The V gene lost 5 bases and the J gene lost 3 bases, with 8 bases spanning the gap. DNA for the CDR3: TGTGCCAGCAGCCCATCCCTCTACGAGCAGTACTTC. It yields the protein CASSPSLYEQYF.

The CDR3 loop reads CASGGTGSYEQYF. Written as DNA, the CDR3 is TGTGCCAGCGGGGGGACAGGGTCCTACGAGCAGTACTTC. V is TRBV2 and J is TRBJ2-7; 9 bases agree with TRBD1. V trimming: 8 bases; J trimming: 1 base; junction bases outside the gene matches: 3. CDR1 SNHLY and CDR2 FYNNEI come from the germline V gene. The CDR3 covers 13 residues.

This chain links TRBV12-3 or TRBV12-4 with TRBJ1-1; D ambiguous. Between the trimmed V and J ends, which lost 2 bases and 3 bases, there was a span of 4 bases. This CDR3 contains 12 residues. This chain's CDR3 is CASSLTDTEAFF. In DNA, the CDR3 is TGTGCCAGCAGTTTAACGGACACTGAAGCTTTCTTT.

DNA of the CDR3: TGTGCCAGCAGCCGATTCCATACTAGCGGGGTAGACAATGAGCAGTTCTTC. Translated, it gives CASSRFHTSGVDNEQFF. The chain joins TRBV5-5 to TRBJ2-1; 10 bases are a match to TRBD2. The V segment lost 4 bases and the J segment 5 bases; nucleotides outside the gene matches: 12. CDR1 and CDR2 (germline): SGHKS, YYEKEE (reference sequence). CDR3 length: 17 residues.

The chain combines TRBV5-4 with TRBJ1-6; TRBD1 matches 7 bases. V dropped 4 bases and J dropped 4; count of bases not matched to a gene: 8. This CDR3 is 16 amino acids long. CDR1 SGHNT and CDR2 YYREEE come from the germline V gene (reference sequence). CDR3 sequence: CASSDGTDVYNSPLHF. In DNA form, the CDR3 reads TGTGCCAGCAGCGATGGGACAGATGTGTATAATTCACCCCTCCACTTT.

J is TRBJ2-7 and V is TRBV7-9; 7 bases agree with TRBD1. The CDR3 has 15 amino acids. The V gene end was trimmed by 5 bases and the J gene end by 3 bases; junction bases not matched to a gene: 10. Germline assignment: CDR1 SEHNR and CDR2 FQNEAQ (reference sequence). Written as DNA, the CDR3 is TGTGCCAGCAGCCTAGACAGGGAACTTGTCTACGAGCAGTACTTC. This sequence encodes CASSLDRELVYEQYF.

The chain employs TRBV19 and TRBJ1-5; 7 nucleotides match TRBD1. Germline CDR1 is LNHDA and CDR2 is SQIVND (reference sequence). The CDR3 totals 16 residues. Trimming took 3 bases from V and 7 from J; bases not matched to a gene: 12. The CDR3 bases are TGTGCCAGTAGTATGCTAGGACAGGAGGGGTGGCAGCCCCAGCATTTT. Translating gives CASSMLGQEGWQPQHF.

The chain links TRBV7-9 to TRBJ1-2; D is unresolved. Deletions cut 6 bases from V and 1 base from J, with 12 bases between. CDR3 length: 14 residues. Germline CDR1 and CDR2: SEHNR and FQNEAQ (reference sequence). CDR3 sequence (DNA): TGTGCCAGCAGACAAAAGGGTGGTAACTATGGCTACACCTTC. This encodes CASRQKGGNYGYTF.

This chain joins TRBV3-1 (or the pseudogene TRBV3-2) and TRBJ2-3; no reliable D call. The CDR3 sequence is 16 residues long. V lost 0 bases to trimming and J lost 0 bases, with 10 bases between them. The germline V gene has CDR1 LGHDT and CDR2 YNNKEL (reference sequence). DNA for the CDR3: TGTGCCAGCAGCCAAGAAAATCCACTAAGCACAGATACGCAGTATTTT. Translation gives CASSQENPLSTDTQYF.

The rearrangement links TRBV19 to TRBJ1-2; TRBD1 matches 7 bases. The CDR3 is 15 residues long. The J segment lost 5 bases and the V segment lost 5 bases, leaving 11 bases of the junction unmatched. Germline lookup yields CDR1 LNHDA and CDR2 SQIVND (reference sequence). In DNA, the CDR3 is TGTGCCAGTAGTTTTGCCGGGACAGACAATTATGGCTACACCTTC. Amino acids: CASSFAGTDNYGYTF.

V usage is TRBV5-1 and J usage is TRBJ1-2; unclear D gene. The CDR3 runs to 15 residues. The germline V gene encodes CDR1 SGHRS and CDR2 YFSETQ. V lost 0 bases and J lost 4, with 13 bases in between. The CDR3: CASSLDVRARYGYTF. CDR3 sequence (DNA): TGCGCCAGCAGCTTGGATGTTAGGGCCCGCTATGGCTACACCTTC.

The chain is built from TRBV30 and TRBJ2-5; D may be TRBD2 (6 bases). Germline V gene data show CDR1 as GTSNPN and CDR2 as SVGIG (reference sequence). V shed 2 bases and J shed 5 bases, with 12 bases lying between them. CDR3 length equals 13 residues. Here the CDR3 reads CAWSRTGVETQYF. The DNA of the CDR3 is TGTGCCTGGAGTCGGACGGGGGTCGAGACCCAGTACTTC.

V usage is TRBV19 and J usage is TRBJ1-5; D is possibly TRBD1 (5 bases). This CDR3 comprises 13 residues. Trimming stripped 3 bases from V and 3 bases from J, with 6 bases between. Germline CDR1 reads LNHDA; CDR2 reads SQIVND (reference sequence). The chain's CDR3 is CASSMGVNQPQHF. The CDR3, as DNA: TGTGCCAGTAGTATGGGGGTCAATCAGCCCCAGCATTTT.

The table lists this clone with a few counts. This chain joins TRBV6-5 and TRBJ1-3, with D possibly TRBD1 on 5 matching bases. The ends were cut back, 8 bases at V and 4 bases at J, with 12 bases in the middle. CDR3 size: 13 residues. Germline values: CDR1 MNHEY, CDR2 SVGAGI. The CDR3 is CASAGTAGNTIYF. CDR3 nucleotides: TGTGCCAGCGCCGGGACGGCAGGAAACACCATATATTTT.

The rearrangement joins TRBV14 to TRBJ2-3, with TRBD1 as a possible D gene (5 bases). CDR1 and CDR2 (germline): SGHDN, FVKESK. The CDR3 covers 13 residues. V gave up 4 bases and J gave up 6 bases, with 11 bases separating them. The CDR3 bases are TGTGCCAGCAGCCCCTTAGGGGCTGATACGCAGTATTTT. Amino acids: CASSPLGADTQYF.

The V and J genes are TRBV4-1 and TRBJ1-1; D is ambiguous. Germline CDR1 reads MGHRA; CDR2 reads YSYEKL. Trimming took off 6 bases at V and 0 bases at J, with 8 bases between the two ends. The CDR3 spans 13 residues. The CDR3 is CASRAVVNTEAFF. The CDR3 region has the DNA TGCGCCAGCAGAGCCGTTGTGAACACTGAAGCTTTCTTT.

The gene calls are TRBV11-2 and TRBJ2-5; 8 positions agree with TRBD1. J was trimmed by 5 bases and V by 3 bases; bases with no gene match: 11. There are 16 residues in the CDR3. CDR1 and CDR2 (germline): SGHAT, FQNNGV. In DNA, the CDR3 is TGTGCCAGCAGCTTCAACAACCAGGGGGCTTCGGAGACCCAGTACTTC. As protein: CASSFNNQGASETQYF. The whole variable domain, filled in from reference TRBV11-2 and TRBJ2-5, reads EAGVAQSPRYKIIEKRQSVAFWCNPISGHATLYWYQQILGQGPKLLIQFQNNGVVDDSQLPKDRFSAERLKGVDSTLKIQPAKLEDSAVYLCASSFNNQGASETQYFGPGTRLLVL.

This clone was picked up one time. The V gene is TRBV7-8, the J gene TRBJ2-7, with a tentative D call TRBD2 (5 bases). V was pared by 0 bases and J by 5 bases, with 5 bases between. The CDR3 runs to 12 residues. Germline V gene sequence: CDR1 SGHVS, CDR2 FQNEAQ. The DNA for the CDR3 is TGTGCCAGCAGCTTAGCGGGAGACGAGCAGTACTTC. Translating it yields CASSLAGDEQYF.

Note on this clone: One end of the junction does not line up with germline, which may come from a read error. The chain is built from TRBV7-8 and TRBJ2-7, with D possibly matching TRBD2 (5 bases). Germline CDR1 SGHVS, CDR2 FQNEAQ. This CDR3 region has 14 residues. Written as DNA, the CDR3 is TGTGCCAGCAGCCTAGCCAGGAGAAGTTACGAGCAGTACTTC. Protein product: CASSLARRSYEQYF.

This rearrangement joins TRBV2 to TRBJ1-5, with 8 nucleotides matching TRBD1. The V and J ends lost 6 bases and 7 bases, in that order; junction bases with no gene match: 11. The CDR3 loop spans 15 amino acids. Per germline, CDR1 SNHLY and CDR2 FYNNEI. This CDR3 is CASRTGGQGDQPQHF. CDR3 coding DNA: TGTGCCAGCAGGACGGGAGGACAGGGAGACCAGCCCCAGCATTTT. The whole variable domain, remainder taken from reference TRBV2 and TRBJ1-5, is EPEVTQTPSHQVTQMGQEVILRCVPISNHLYFYWYRQILGQKVEFLVSFYNNEISEKSEIFDDQFSVERPDGSNFTLKIRSTKLEDSAMYFCASRTGGQGDQPQHFGDGTRLSIL.

The chain recombines TRBV7-2 with TRBJ2-5; 7 nucleotides align to TRBD1. This CDR3 is 14 amino acids long. Germline CDR1 and CDR2: SGHTA and FQGNSA. V was clipped by 3 bases and J by 4 bases; unmatched bases: 5. The DNA for the CDR3 is TGTGCCAGCAGCTTGAATTCAGGGGGAGAGACCCAGTACTTC. It yields the protein CASSLNSGGETQYF.

This sequence joins TRBV7-9 and TRBJ2-1; tentative D call: TRBD1 (5 bases). This CDR3 has 18 residues. V was shortened by 4 bases and J by 2 bases, with 21 bases between the two germline ends. Germline CDR1 reads SEHNR; CDR2 reads FQNEAQ (reference sequence). The chain's CDR3 is CASSSRKPKQDPYNEQFF. In nucleotides, the CDR3 is TGTGCCAGCAGCTCCAGAAAACCGAAACAGGACCCCTACAATGAGCAGTTCTTC.

The chain has TRBV11-2 and TRBJ1-2; D possibly corresponds to TRBD1 (6 bases). The CDR3 consists of 14 residues. CDR1 and CDR2 (germline): SGHAT, FQNNGV. Trimming cost V 4 bases and J 8 bases, with 17 bases left between them. CDR3 sequence (DNA): TGTGCCAGCAGCTCCGGACAGCCCGGGGACGGCTACACCTTC. This encodes CASSSGQPGDGYTF.

This clone was seen once. This chain joins TRBV10-3 and TRBJ1-5; 7 bases map to TRBD1. J was trimmed by 0 bases and V by 4 bases; bases with no gene match: 12. CDR1 and CDR2 (germline): ENHRY, SYGVKD. The CDR3 consists of 18 residues. The CDR3 DNA reads TGTGCCATCAGTGTAAGTGTCAGGGGGTGGTATAGCAATCAGCCCCAGCATTTT. The encoded protein is CAISVSVRGWYSNQPQHF.

The CDR3 spells CASSYSLRQGGKLFF. Here the CDR3 DNA reads TGTGCCAGCAGTTACTCGTTGAGACAGGGTGGAAAACTGTTTTTT. This chain uses TRBV6-5 with TRBJ1-4, with 7 bases aligning to TRBD1. Germline CDR1 reads MNHEY; CDR2 reads SVGAGI. The ends lost 0 bases at V and 10 bases at J; junction bases unmatched: 8. The CDR3 runs 15 residues.